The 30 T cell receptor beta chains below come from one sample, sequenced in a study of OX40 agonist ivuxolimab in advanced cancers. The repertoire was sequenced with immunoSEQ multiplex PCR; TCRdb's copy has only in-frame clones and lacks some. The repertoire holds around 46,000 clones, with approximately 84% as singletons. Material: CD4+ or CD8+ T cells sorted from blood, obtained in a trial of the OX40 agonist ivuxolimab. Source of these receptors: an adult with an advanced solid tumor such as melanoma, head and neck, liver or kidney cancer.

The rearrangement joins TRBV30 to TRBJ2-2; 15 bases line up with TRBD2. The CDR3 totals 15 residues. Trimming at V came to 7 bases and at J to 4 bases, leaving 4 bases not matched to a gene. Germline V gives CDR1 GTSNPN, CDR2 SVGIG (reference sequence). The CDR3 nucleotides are TGTGCCTCCCCGGGACTAGCGGGGGGCACCGGGGAGCTGTTTTTT. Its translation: CASPGLAGGTGELFF.

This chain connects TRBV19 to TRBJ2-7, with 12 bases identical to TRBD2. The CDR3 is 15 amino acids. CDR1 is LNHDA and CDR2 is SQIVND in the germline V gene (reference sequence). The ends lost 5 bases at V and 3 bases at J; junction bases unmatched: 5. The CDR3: CASSLTSGGNYEQYF. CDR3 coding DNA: TGTGCCAGTAGTTTGACTAGCGGGGGCAACTACGAGCAGTACTTC.

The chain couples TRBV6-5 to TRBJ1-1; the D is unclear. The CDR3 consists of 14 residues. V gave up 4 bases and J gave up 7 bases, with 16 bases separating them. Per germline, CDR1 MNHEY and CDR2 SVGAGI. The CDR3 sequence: CASSSNIAVREAFF. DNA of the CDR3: TGTGCCAGCAGTTCCAACATTGCGGTCCGTGAAGCTTTCTTT.

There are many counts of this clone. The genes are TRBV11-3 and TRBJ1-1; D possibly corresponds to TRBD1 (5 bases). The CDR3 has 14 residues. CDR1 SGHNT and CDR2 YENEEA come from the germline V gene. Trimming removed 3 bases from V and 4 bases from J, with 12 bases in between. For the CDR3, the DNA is TGTGCCAGCAGCTTGGGAGGGGTGTTCACTGAAGCTTTCTTT. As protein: CASSLGGVFTEAFF. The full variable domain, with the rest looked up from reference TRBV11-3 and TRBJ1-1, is EAGVVQSPRYKIIEKKQPVAFWCNPISGHNTLYWYLQNLGQGPELLIRYENEEAVDDSQLPKDRFSAERLKGVDSTLKIQPAELGDSAVYLCASSLGGVFTEAFFGQGTRLTVV.

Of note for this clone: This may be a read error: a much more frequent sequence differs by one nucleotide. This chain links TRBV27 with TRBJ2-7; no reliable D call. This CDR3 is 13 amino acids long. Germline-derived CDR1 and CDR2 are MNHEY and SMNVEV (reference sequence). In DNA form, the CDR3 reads TGTGCCAGCAGTTTTGGCAGCCGCGGCGAGCGGTACTTC. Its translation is CASSFGSRGERYF.

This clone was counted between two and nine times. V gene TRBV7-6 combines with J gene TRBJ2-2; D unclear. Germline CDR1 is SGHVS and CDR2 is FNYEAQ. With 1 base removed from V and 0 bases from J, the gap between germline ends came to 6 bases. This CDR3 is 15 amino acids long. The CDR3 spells CASSLGSSNTGELFF. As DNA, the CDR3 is TGTGCCAGCAGCTTAGGTAGCTCGAACACCGGGGAGCTGTTTTTT.

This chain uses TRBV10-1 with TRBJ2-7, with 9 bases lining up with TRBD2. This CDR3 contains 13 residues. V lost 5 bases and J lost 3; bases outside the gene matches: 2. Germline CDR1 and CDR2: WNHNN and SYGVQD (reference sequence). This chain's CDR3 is CASSSTSGYEQYF. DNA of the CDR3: TGCGCCAGCAGTTCGACTAGCGGCTACGAGCAGTACTTC.

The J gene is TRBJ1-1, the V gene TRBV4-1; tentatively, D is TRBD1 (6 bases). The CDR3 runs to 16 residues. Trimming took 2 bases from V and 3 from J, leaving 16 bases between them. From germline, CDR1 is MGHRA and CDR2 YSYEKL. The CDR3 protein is CASSQPLDSPDTEAFF. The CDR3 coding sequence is TGCGCCAGCAGCCAACCCCTGGACAGCCCGGACACTGAAGCTTTCTTT.

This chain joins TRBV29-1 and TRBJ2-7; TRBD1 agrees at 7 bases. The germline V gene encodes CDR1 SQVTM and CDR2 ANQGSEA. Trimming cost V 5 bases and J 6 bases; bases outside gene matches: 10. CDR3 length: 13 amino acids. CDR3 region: CSVFPDRDFEQYF. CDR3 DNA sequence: TGCAGCGTTTTCCCAGACAGGGATTTCGAGCAGTACTTC.

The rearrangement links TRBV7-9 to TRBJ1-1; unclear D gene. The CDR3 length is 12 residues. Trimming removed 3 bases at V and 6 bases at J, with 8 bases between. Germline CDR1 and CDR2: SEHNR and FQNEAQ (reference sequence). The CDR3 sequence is CASSFEKAEAFF. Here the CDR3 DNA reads TGTGCCAGCAGCTTTGAAAAGGCTGAAGCTTTCTTT.

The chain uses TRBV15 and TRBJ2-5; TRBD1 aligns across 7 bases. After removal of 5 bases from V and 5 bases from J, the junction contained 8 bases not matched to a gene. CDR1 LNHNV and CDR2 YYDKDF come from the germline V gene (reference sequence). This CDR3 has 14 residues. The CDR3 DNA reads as TGTGCCACCAGCGTAAACAGGGGTTGGGAGACCCAGTACTTC. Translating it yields CATSVNRGWETQYF.

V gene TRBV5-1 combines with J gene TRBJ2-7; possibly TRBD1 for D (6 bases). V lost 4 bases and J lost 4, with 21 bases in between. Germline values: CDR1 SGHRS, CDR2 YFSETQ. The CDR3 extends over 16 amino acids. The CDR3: CASSAQGTPPKYEQYF. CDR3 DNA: TGCGCCAGCAGCGCACAGGGTACTCCTCCCAAGTACGAGCAGTACTTC.

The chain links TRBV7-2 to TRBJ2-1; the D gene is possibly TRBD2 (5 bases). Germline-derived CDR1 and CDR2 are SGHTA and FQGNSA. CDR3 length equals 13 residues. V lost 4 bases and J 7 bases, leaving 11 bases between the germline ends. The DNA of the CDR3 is TGTGCCAGCAGCTCTAGAGCGGATAATGAGCAGTTCTTC. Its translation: CASSSRADNEQFF.

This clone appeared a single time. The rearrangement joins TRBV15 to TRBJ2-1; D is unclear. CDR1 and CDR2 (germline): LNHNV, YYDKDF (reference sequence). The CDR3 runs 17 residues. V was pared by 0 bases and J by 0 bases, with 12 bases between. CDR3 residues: CATSRDRGSSSYNEQFF. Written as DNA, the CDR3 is TGTGCCACCAGCAGAGATCGCGGATCGAGCTCCTACAATGAGCAGTTCTTC.

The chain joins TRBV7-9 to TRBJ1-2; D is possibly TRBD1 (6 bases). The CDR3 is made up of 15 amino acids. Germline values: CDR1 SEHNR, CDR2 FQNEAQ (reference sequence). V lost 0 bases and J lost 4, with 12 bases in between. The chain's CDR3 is CASSLALGQFYGYTF. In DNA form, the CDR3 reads TGTGCCAGCAGCTTAGCCTTAGGACAGTTCTATGGCTACACCTTC. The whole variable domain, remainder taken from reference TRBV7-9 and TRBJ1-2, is DTGVSQNPRHKITKRGQNVTFRCDPISEHNRLYWYRQTLGQGPEFLTYFQNEAQLEKSRLLSDRFSAERPKGSFSTLEIQRTEQGDSAMYLCASSLALGQFYGYTFGSGTRLTVV.

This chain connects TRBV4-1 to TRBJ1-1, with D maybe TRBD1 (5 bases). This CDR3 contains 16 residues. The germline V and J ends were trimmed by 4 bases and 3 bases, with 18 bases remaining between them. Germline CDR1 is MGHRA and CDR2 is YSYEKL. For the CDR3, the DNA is TGCGCCAGCAGCCTAGCCCCAGGGTTTCAGGACACTGAAGCTTTCTTT. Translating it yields CASSLAPGFQDTEAFF.

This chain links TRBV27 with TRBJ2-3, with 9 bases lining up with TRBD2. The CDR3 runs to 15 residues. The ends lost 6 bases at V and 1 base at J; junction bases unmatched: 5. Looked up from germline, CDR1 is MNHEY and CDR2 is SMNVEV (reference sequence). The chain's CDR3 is CASRQTSGRTDTQYF. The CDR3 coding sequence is TGTGCCAGCAGGCAGACTAGCGGACGCACAGATACGCAGTATTTT.

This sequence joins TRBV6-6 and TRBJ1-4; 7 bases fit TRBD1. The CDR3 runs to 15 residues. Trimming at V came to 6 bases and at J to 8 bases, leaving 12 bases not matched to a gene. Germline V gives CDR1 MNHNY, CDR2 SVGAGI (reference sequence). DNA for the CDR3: TGTGCCAGCAGCTACCCCGCAGGGGGGAGGGAAAAACTGTTTTTT. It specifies CASSYPAGGREKLFF.

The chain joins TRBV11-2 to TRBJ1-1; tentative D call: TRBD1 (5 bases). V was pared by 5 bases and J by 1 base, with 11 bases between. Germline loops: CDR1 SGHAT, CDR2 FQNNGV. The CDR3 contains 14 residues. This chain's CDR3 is CASSLWDANTEAFF. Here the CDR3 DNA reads TGTGCCAGCAGCCTCTGGGACGCGAACACTGAAGCTTTCTTT.

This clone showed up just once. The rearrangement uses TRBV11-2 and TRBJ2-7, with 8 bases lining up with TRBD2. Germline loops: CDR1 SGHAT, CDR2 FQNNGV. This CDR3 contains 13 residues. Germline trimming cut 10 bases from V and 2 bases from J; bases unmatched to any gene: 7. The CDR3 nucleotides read TGTGCCACCGATCCGGGACTAGCCTACGAGCAGTACTTC. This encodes CATDPGLAYEQYF.

CDR3 loop: CASSPEGGQVYEQYF. The CDR3 coding sequence is TGTGCCAGCAGTCCCGAAGGGGGGCAGGTTTACGAGCAGTACTTC. The chain is built from TRBV7-9 and TRBJ2-7; D possibly matches TRBD1 or TRBD2 (6 bases each). This CDR3 comprises 15 residues. The V and J ends lost 6 bases and 4 bases respectively, with 19 bases between them. Germline assignment: CDR1 SEHNR and CDR2 FQNEAQ (reference sequence).

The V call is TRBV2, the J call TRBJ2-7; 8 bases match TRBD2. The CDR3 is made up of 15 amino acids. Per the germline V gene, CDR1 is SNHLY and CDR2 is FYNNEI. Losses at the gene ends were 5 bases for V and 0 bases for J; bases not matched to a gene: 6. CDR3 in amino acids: CASSPRGASSYEQYF. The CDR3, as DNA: TGTGCCAGCAGTCCGCGGGGGGCCTCCTCCTACGAGCAGTACTTC. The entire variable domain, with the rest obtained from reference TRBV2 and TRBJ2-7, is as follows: EPEVTQTPSHQVTQMGQEVILRCVPISNHLYFYWYRQILGQKVEFLVSFYNNEISEKSEIFDDQFSVERPDGSNFTLKIRSTKLEDSAMYFCASSPRGASSYEQYFGPGTRLTVT.

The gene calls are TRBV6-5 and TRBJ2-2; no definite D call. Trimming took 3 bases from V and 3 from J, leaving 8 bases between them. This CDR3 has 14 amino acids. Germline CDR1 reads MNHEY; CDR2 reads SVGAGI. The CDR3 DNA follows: TGTGCCAGCAGTTATGACGGCTACACCGGGGAGCTGTTTTTT. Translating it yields CASSYDGYTGELFF.

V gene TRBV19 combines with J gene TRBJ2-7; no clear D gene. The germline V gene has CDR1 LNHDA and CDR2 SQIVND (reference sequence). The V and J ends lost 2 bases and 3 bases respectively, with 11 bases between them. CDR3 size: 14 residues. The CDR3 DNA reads TGTGCCAGTAGTATAAGCCCGGGCAGCTACGAGCAGTACTTC. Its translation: CASSISPGSYEQYF.

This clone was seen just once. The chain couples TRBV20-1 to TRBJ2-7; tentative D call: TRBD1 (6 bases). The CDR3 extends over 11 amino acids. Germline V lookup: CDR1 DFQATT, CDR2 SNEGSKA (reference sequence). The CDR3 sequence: CRGAPGDEQYF. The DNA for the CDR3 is TGCAGGGGCGCCCCAGGGGACGAGCAGTACTTC.

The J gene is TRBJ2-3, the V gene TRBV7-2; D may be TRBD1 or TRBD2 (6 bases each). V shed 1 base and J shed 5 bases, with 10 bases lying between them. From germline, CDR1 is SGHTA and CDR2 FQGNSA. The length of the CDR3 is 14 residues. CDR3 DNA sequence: TGTGCCAGCAGCTTAGAGGCGGGACAAGATACGCAGTATTTT. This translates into CASSLEAGQDTQYF.

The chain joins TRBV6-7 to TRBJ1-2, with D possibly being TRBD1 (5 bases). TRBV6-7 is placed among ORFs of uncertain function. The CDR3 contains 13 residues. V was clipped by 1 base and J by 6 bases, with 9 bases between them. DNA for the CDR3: TGTGCCAGCAGTTACTTAGGGGTCGATGGCTACACCTTC. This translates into CASSYLGVDGYTF.

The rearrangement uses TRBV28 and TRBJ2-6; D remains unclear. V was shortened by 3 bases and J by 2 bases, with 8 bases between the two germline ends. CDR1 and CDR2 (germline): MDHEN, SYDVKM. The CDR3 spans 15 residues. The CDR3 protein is CASSLIPPGANVLTF. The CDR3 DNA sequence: TGTGCCAGCAGTTTGATCCCTCCTGGGGCCAACGTCCTGACTTTC.

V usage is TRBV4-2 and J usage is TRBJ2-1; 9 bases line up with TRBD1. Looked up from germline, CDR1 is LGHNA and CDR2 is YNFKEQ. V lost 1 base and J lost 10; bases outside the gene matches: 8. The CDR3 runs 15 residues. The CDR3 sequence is CASSQGFGTGLEQFF. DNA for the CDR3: TGTGCCAGCAGCCAAGGCTTCGGGACAGGGTTAGAGCAGTTCTTC.

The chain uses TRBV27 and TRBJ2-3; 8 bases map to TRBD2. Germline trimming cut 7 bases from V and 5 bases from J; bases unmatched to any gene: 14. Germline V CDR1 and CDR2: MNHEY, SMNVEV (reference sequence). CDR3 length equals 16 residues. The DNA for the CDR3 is TGTGCCAGCAAAAATAGCCCAGCGGGAGTGGGAGATACGCAGTATTTT. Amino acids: CASKNSPAGVGDTQYF.